The sequence of this TCR beta chain was determined in a study of blood T cells in healthy people across ages. A second PCR, run for roughly 7 to 12 cycles, used a sample-barcoded 5' primer plus a J-beta primer mix. MiXCR was run by TCRdb on the 5' RACE reads, yielding one entry per CDR3 protein. The sample lists 1.2 million to 1.5 million distinct CDR3 sequences, 42% seen once, with around 8% in the top ten. The CDR3 loop spans 14 amino acids. Sequenced: blood. V is TRBV12-3 or TRBV12-4 and J is TRBJ2-3; D perhaps matches TRBD2 (6 bases). This receptor was taken from a woman under 30 in good health. CDR3 sequence: CVTSFTSGADTQYF. The DNA for the CDR3 is TGTGTCACCAGTTTCACATCGGGGGCAGATACGCAGTATTTT.